The text below deals with one T cell receptor (beta chain). This receptor's antigen is unknown. Base qualities are not at hand, and no much larger clone is one base apart. Healthy HIV-negative adults with no recently reported acute infections or vaccinations were included as donors. All donors were Caucasian adults living in Nashville, Tennessee, USA. CD4+ T cells were enriched by magnetic negative selection; naive cells were then positively selected on CD45RA, and the negative fraction formed the memory subset. Blood was collected by leukapheresis, and PBMCs were isolated by Ficoll-Histopaque density gradient centrifugation and then cryopreserved in liquid nitrogen vapor phase. Purity and quantity of every magnetically sorted T cell population were checked by analytical flow cytometry. Genomic DNA was isolated from each sorted fraction and quantified by UV absorbance on a Nanodrop 2000c. The data stem from a study of shared clonotypes between healthy human individuals (dated by TCRdb to 2020 to 2021). Some background on the complete study: A couple of women and three men aged 18 to 49 years were included in the cohort. Per donor, three plates each were used for CD4 naive and CD4 memory, two for CD8 naive, and one for CD8 memory. To estimate repertoire size and how much clonotypes are shared between individuals, the study performed deep sequencing of blood TCR repertoires from a few healthy adults. To increase sequencing depth and limit assay-specific biases, TCR repertoire library preparation and sequencing were carried out by different laboratories using diverse techniques. Each donor's leukapheresis produced roughly between about 0.9 and 9.5 billion PBMCs.

Using the deep immunoSEQ assay, TCR CDR3 regions were amplified from genomic DNA by multiplex PCR. Extracted genomic DNA from each cell subset was distributed evenly across all wells of several immunoSEQ 96-well plates, and each plate was treated as a replicate. Each replicate PCR for sorted subsets received roughly 0.2 ug genomic DNA, equal to roughly 30,000 T cell genomes. The purified libraries were quantified using a Qubit 3.0 fluorometer, sized with a Bioanalyzer 2100, and then quantified again using the KAPA Library Quantification kit. Every immunoSEQ 96-well plate was sequenced on a dedicated single-read 150-cycle Illumina NextSeq 550 flow cell. The study's own analysis went as follows. Because only junctional sequences without quality scores were contained in the immunoSEQ output, filtering matching that applied to full-length reads could not be performed. Sequences were annotated with PyIR, a Python wrapper for IgBLAST v1.9, and V/J genes and CDR3 were assigned using IMGT germline references. Any read was removed if the V/J assignment was weak (E-value above 1e-6), the CDR3 was missing, or the read contained stop codons, out-of-frame junctions, or ambiguous translated residues. V3J clonotypes were defined as sequences sharing an identical inferred V gene, J gene, and CDR3 amino acid sequence. Percentage overlap between repertoires was computed as shared unique clonotypes divided by the size of the smaller repertoire. Richness of each repertoire was evaluated using RTK rarefaction, the Chao1 estimator, and Recon v2.1 estimates of unobserved clonotypes. Generation probabilities for all TCRbeta clonotypes obtained by the gDNA method from four donors were computed using OLGA. TCRdb stores this immuneACCESS table with in-frame sequences only. Part of the clones is absent; in the studies checked, under half of the shortfall reflects unresolved V genes, and no reason is known for the rest. The D gene and trimming were derived from the DNA, and the V and J assignments and clone size from that table. Recorded for this sample are some 2.1 million clones; 90% to 95% of them occurred a single time. 0.13% of the sample goes to the ten largest clones.

Findings and caveats that apply to the study as a whole: Estimated clonotype richness was generally larger for naive than for memory subsets. About 5% of naive CD4, more than 3% of naive CD8, approximately 2% of memory CD4, and more than 0.35% of memory CD8 clonotypes were shared across several donors. Based on pairwise subsampling, the degree of clonotype sharing among donors was expected to be affected by sequencing depth. Clonotypes shared by all four sorted-subset donors showed higher generation probabilities than non-shared clonotypes. Because the study included a small number of donors, the genetic and exposure-history diversity represented was limited. Incomplete sequencing was indicated by rarefaction of sorted-subset datasets, despite the large sequencing depth. Sampling was restricted to blood, and TCR repertoires in tissues likely differ from the TCR repertoires found in blood.

Sample: naive CD4+ T cells sorted from blood. The intended sense of this specimen's cell subset or site label: CD45RA+ positively selected. This clonotype was sampled from a man between 18 and 29 years old in good health.

The CDR3 protein: CASSLREGLTDTQYF. The DNA sequence is given as TGTGCCAGCAGCTTGCGGGAGGGCCTGACAGATACGCAGTATTTT. In this chain, TRBV5-4 is recombined with TRBJ2-3, with 8 central nucleotides matching TRBD2. After removal of 1 base from V and 3 bases from J, the junction retains 4 bases not matched to a gene. The CDR3, cysteine through phenylalanine, is 15 amino acids long. The entry retains the CDR3 DNA only, 45 bases that are in frame from base 1. The germline V gene (reference sequence) supplies CDR1 SGHNT and CDR2 YYREEE.